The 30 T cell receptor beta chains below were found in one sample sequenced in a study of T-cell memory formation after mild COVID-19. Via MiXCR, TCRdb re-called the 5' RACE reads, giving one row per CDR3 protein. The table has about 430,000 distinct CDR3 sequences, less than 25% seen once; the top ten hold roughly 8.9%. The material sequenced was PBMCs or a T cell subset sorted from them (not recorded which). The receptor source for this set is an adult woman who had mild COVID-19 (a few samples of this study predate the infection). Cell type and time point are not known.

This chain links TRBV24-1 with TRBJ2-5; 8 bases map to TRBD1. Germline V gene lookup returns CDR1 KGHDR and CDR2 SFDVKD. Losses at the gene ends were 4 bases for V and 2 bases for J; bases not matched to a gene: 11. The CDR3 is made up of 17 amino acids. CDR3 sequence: CATSDFPDRGSQETQYF. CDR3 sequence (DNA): TGTGCCACCAGTGACTTTCCTGACAGGGGCAGTCAAGAGACCCAGTACTTC.

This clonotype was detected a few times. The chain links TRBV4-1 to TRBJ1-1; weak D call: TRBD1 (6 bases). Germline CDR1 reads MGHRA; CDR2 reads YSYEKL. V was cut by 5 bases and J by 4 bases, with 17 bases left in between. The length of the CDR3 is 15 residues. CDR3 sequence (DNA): TGCGCCAGCAGCTATGGGGGCGCGAGCAGCACTGAAGCTTTCTTT. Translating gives CASSYGGASSTEAFF.

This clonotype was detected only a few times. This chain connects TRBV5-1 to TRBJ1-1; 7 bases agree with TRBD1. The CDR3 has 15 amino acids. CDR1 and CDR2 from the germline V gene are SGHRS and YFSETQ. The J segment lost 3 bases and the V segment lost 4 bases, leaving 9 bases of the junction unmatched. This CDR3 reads CASSRNQGGDTEAFF. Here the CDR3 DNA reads TGCGCCAGCAGCCGTAATCAGGGGGGAGACACTGAAGCTTTCTTT.

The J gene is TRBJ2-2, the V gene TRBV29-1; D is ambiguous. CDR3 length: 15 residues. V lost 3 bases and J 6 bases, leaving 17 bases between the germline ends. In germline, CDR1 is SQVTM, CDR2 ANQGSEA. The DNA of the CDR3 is TGCAGCGTTGACAGGCCAGACTCCAAACCCGGGGAGCTGTTTTTT. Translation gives CSVDRPDSKPGELFF.

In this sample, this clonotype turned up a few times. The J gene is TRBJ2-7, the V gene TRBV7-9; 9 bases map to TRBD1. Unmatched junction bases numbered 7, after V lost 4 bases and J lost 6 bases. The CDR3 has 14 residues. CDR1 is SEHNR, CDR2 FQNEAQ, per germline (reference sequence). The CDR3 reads CASSSGTGTGEQYF. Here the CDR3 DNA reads TGTGCCAGCAGCTCCGGGACAGGGACCGGCGAGCAGTACTTC.

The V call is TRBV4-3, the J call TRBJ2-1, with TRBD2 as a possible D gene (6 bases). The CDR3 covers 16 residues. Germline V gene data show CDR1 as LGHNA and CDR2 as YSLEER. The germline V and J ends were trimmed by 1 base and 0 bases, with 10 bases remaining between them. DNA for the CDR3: TGCGCCAGCAGCCAAGGCGGAGGGAGCTCCTACAATGAGCAGTTCTTC. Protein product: CASSQGGGSSYNEQFF.

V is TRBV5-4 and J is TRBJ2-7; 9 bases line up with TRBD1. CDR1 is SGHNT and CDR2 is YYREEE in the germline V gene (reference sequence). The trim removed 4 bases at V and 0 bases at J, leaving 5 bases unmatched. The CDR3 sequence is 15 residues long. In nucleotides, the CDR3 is TGTGCCAGCAGCACCGGACAGGGGAGCTCCTACGAGCAGTACTTC. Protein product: CASSTGQGSSYEQYF.

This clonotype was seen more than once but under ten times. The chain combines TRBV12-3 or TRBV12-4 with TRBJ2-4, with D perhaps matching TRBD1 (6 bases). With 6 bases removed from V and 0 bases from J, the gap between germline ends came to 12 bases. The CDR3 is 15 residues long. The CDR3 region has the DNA TGTGCCAGCAGACCCGGACAGAAAGCCAAAAACATTCAGTACTTC. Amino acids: CASRPGQKAKNIQYF.

The CDR3 DNA sequence: TGTGCCAGCGGGGGATCGGGACAGCATGGCTACACCTTC. It yields the protein CASGGSGQHGYTF. The rearrangement links TRBV12-3 or TRBV12-4 to TRBJ1-2; 7 bases fit TRBD1. The CDR3 is 13 residues long. With 8 bases clipped from V and 6 bases from J, the junction kept 9 bases outside the gene matches.

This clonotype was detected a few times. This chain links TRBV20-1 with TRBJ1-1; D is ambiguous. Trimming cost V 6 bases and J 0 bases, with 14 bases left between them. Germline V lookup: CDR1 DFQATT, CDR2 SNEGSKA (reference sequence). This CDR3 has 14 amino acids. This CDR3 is CSASHGQMNTEAFF. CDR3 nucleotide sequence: TGCAGTGCCAGCCACGGGCAGATGAACACTGAAGCTTTCTTT.

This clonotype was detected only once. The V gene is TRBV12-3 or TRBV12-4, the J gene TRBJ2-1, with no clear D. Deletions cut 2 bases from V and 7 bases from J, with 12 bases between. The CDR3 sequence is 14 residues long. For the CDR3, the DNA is TGTGCCAGCAGTTTATTGCCCTTAGGTAATGAGCAGTTCTTC. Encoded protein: CASSLLPLGNEQFF.

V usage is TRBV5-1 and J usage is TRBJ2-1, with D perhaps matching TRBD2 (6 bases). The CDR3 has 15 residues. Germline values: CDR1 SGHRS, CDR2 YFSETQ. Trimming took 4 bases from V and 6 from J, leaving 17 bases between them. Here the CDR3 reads CASSISGSEGNEQFF. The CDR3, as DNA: TGCGCCAGCAGCATCAGCGGGTCGGAGGGCAATGAGCAGTTCTTC.

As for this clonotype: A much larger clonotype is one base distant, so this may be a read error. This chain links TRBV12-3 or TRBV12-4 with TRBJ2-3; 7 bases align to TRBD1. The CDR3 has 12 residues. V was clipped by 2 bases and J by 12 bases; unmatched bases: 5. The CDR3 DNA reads TGTGCCAGCAGTTTATCTGACAGGGTCCAGTATTTT. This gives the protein CASSLSDRVQYF.

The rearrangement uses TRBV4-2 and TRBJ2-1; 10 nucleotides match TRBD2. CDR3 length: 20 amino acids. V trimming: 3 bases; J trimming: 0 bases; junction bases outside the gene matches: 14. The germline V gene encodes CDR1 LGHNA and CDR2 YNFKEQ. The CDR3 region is CASSHPGLAPNPSSYNEQFF. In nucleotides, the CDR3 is TGTGCCAGCAGCCATCCGGGACTAGCGCCAAACCCTAGCTCCTACAATGAGCAGTTCTTC.

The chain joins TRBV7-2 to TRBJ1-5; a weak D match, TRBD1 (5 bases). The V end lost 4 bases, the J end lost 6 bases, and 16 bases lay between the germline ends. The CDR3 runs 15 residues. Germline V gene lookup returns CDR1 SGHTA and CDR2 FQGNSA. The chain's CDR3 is CASSSRQGTIQPQHF. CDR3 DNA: TGTGCCAGCAGCTCGCGGCAGGGAACGATTCAGCCCCAGCATTTT.

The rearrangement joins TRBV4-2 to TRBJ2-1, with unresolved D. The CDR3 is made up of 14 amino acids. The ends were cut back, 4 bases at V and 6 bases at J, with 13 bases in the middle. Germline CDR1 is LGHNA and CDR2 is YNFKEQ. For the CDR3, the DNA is TGTGCCAGCAGCCCCGGAAGGGTTCCCAATGAGCAGTTCTTC. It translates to CASSPGRVPNEQFF.

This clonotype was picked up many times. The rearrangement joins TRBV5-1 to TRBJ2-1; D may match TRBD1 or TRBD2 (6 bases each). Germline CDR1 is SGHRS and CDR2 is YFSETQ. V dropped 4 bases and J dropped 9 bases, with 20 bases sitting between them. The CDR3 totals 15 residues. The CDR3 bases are TGCGCCAGCAGCCCCCTCTGGGGGGCCGAGGGTGAGCAGTTCTTC. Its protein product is CASSPLWGAEGEQFF. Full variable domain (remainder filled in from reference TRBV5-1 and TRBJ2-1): KAGVTQTPRYLIKTRGQQVTLSCSPISGHRSVSWYQQTPGQGLQFLFEYFSETQRNKGNFPGRFSGRQFSNSRSEMNVSTLELGDSALYLCASSPLWGAEGEQFFGPGTRLTVL.

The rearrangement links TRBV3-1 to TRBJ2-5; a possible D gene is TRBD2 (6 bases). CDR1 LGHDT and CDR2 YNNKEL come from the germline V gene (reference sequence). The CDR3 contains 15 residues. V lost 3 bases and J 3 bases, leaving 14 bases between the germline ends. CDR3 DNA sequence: TGTGCCAGCAGCCACGGAGAGCGGGTGGAAGAGACCCAGTACTTC. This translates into CASSHGERVEETQYF.

The CDR3 nucleotides are TGTGCCAGCAGCCCGGACTTTCCGAACTCCTACAATGAGCAGTTCTTC. Translation gives CASSPDFPNSYNEQFF. The V gene is TRBV4-2, the J gene TRBJ2-1; D may be TRBD2 (5 bases). V dropped 4 bases and J dropped 0 bases, with 13 bases sitting between them. The CDR3 sequence is 16 residues long. The germline V gene has CDR1 LGHNA and CDR2 YNFKEQ.

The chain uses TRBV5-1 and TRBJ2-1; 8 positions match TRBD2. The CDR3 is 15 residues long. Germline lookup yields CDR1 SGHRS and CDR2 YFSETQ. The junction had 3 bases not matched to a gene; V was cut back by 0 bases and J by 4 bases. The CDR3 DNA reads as TGCGCCAGCAGCTTGGCTCCGGGAGGGTACAATGAGCAGTTCTTC. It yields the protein CASSLAPGGYNEQFF.

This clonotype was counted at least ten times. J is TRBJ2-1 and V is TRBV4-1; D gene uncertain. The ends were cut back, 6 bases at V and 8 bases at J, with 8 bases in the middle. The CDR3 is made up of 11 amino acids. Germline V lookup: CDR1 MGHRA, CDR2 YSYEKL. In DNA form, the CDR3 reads TGCGCCAGCAGTCAGCTGGATGAGCAGTTCTTC. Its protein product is CASSQLDEQFF.

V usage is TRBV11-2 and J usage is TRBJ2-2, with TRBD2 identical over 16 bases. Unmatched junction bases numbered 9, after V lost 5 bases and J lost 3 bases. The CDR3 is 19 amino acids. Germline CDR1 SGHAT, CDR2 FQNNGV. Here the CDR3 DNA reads TGTGCCAGCAGCCTTGGGACTAGCGGGAGGGCCGTTGACACCGGGGAGCTGTTTTTT. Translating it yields CASSLGTSGRAVDTGELFF.

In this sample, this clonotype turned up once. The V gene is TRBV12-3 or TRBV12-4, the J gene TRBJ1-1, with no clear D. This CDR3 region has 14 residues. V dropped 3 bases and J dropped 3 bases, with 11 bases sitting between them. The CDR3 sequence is CASSFSAGYTEAFF. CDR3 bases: TGTGCCAGCAGTTTTTCGGCGGGGTACACTGAAGCTTTCTTT.

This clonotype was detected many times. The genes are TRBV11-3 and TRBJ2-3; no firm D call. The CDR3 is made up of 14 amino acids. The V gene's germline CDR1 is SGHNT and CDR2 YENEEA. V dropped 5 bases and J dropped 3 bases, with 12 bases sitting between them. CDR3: CASSPRAPTDTQYF. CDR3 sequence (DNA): TGTGCCAGCAGCCCTCGGGCACCTACAGATACGCAGTATTTT. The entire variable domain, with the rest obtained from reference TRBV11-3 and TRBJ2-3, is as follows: EAGVVQSPRYKIIEKKQPVAFWCNPISGHNTLYWYLQNLGQGPELLIRYENEEAVDDSQLPKDRFSAERLKGVDSTLKIQPAELGDSAVYLCASSPRAPTDTQYFGPGTRLTVL.

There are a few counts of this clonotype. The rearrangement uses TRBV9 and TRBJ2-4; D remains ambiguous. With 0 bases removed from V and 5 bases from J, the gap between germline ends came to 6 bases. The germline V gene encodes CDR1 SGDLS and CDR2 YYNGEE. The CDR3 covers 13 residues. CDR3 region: CASSVATENIQYF. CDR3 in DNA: TGTGCCAGCAGCGTAGCCACGGAAAACATTCAGTACTTC.

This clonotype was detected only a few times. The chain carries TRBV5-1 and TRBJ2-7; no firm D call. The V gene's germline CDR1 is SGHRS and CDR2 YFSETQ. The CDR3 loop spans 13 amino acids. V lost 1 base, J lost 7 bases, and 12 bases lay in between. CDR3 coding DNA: TGCGCCAGCAGCTTGACTGGATCGGATGAGCAGTACTTC. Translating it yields CASSLTGSDEQYF.

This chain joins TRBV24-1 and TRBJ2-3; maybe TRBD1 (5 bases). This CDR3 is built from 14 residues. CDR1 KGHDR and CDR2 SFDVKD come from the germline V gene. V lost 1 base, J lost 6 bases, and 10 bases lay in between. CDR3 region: CATSDFAGYDTQYF. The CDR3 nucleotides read TGTGCCACCAGTGATTTCGCAGGGTACGATACGCAGTATTTT.

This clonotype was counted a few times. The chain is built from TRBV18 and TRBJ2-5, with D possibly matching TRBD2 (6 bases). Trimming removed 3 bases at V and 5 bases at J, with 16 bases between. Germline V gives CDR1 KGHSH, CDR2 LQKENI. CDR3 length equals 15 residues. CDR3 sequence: CASSPSAGSRETQYF. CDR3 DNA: TGTGCCAGCTCACCCTCAGCGGGTTCACGCGAGACCCAGTACTTC.

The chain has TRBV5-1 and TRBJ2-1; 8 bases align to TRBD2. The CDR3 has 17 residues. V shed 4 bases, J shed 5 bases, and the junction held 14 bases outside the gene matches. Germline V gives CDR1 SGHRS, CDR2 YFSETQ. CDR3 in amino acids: CASSPRGGSGSNNEQFF. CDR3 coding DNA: TGCGCCAGCAGCCCTCGGGGGGGTAGCGGATCAAACAATGAGCAGTTCTTC. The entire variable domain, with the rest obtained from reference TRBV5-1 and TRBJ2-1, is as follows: KAGVTQTPRYLIKTRGQQVTLSCSPISGHRSVSWYQQTPGQGLQFLFEYFSETQRNKGNFPGRFSGRQFSNSRSEMNVSTLELGDSALYLCASSPRGGSGSNNEQFFGPGTRLTVL.

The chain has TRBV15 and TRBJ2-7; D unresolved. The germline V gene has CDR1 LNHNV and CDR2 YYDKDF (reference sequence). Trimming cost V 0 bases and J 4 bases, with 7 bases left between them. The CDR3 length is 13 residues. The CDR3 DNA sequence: TGTGCCACCAGCAGAGATGTGGGGTACGAGCAGTACTTC. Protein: CATSRDVGYEQYF.